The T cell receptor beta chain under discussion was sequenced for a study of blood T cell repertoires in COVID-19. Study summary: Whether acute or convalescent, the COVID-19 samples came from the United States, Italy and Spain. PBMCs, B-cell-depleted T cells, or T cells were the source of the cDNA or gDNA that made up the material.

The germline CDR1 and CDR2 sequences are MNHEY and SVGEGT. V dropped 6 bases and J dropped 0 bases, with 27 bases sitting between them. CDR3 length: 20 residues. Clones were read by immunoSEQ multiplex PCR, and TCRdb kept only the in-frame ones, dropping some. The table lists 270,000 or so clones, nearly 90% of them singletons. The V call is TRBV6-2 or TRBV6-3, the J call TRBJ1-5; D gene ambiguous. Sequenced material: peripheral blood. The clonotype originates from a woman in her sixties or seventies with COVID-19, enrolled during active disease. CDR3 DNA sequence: TGTGCCAGCAGCCCCCGGGGTAATCGGCGAGTCGGATATAGCAATCAGCCCCAGCATTTT. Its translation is CASSPRGNRRVGYSNQPQHF.